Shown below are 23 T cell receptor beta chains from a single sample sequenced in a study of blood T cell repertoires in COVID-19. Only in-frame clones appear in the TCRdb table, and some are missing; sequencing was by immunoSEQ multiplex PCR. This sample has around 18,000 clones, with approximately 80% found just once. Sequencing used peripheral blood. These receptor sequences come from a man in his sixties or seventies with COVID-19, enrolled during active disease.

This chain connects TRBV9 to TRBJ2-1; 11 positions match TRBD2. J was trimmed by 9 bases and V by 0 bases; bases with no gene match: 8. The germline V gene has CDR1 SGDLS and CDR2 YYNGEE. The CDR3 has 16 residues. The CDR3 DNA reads TGTGCCAGCAGCGTAGGAGAGGGGACTAGCGGTCGTGAGCAGTTCTTC. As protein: CASSVGEGTSGREQFF.

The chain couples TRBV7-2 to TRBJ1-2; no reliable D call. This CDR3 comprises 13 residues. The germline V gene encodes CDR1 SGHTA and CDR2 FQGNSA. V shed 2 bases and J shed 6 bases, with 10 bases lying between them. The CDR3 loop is CASSLNPIHGYTF. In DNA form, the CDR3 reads TGTGCCAGCAGCTTAAATCCTATACATGGCTACACCTTC.

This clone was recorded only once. CDR3 DNA: TGCGCCAGCAGCCCAAGACAGGGTCGGGAGCAGTACTTC. Translated, it gives CASSPRQGREQYF. The rearrangement links TRBV5-1 to TRBJ2-7; TRBD1 matches at 7 bases. Trimming removed 4 bases from V and 7 bases from J; junction bases left unmatched: 8. Germline values: CDR1 SGHRS, CDR2 YFSETQ. The CDR3 has 13 amino acids.

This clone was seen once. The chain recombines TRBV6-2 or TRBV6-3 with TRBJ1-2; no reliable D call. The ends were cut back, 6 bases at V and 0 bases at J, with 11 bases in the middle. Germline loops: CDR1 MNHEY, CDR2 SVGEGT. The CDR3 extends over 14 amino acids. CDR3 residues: CASSRASTNYGYTF. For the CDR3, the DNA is TGTGCCAGCAGCCGGGCCTCCACTAACTATGGCTACACCTTC.

The CDR3: CASSGSGVYEQYF. The CDR3 nucleotides are TGTGCCAGTAGTGGCTCAGGGGTCTACGAGCAGTACTTC. The chain carries TRBV19 and TRBJ2-7; TRBD1 is a possible D gene (6 bases). CDR3 size: 13 residues. Trimming took off 5 bases at V and 3 bases at J, with 11 bases between the two ends. Germline CDR1 is LNHDA and CDR2 is SQIVND (reference sequence).

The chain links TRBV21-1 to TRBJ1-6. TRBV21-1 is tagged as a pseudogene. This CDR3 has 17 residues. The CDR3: CASSLPPFLEGYSPLHF. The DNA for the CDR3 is TGTGCCAGCAGCCTACCCCCCTTCCTGGAGGGTTATTCACCCCTCCACTTT.

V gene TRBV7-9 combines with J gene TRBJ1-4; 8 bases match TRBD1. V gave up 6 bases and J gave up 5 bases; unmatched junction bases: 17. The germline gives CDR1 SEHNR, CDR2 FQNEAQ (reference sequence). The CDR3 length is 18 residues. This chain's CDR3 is CASRRRGLNPTKNEKLFF. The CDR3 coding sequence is TGTGCCAGCAGACGCAGGGGGCTAAACCCGACGAAGAATGAAAAACTGTTTTTT.

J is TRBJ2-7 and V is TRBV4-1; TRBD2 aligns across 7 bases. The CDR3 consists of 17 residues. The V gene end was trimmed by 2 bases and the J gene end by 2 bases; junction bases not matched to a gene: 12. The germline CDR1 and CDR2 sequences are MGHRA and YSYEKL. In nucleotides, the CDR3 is TGCGCCAGCAGCCAATTCCCCCGGGGGGAAAGGGCCTACGAGCAGTACTTC. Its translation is CASSQFPRGERAYEQYF.

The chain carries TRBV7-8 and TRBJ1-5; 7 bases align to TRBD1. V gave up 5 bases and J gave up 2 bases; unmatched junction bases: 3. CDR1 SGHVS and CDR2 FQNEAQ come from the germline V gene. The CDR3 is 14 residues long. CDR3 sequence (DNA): TGTGCCAGCAGCGGACAGGAGGGCAATCAGCCCCAGCATTTT. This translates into CASSGQEGNQPQHF.

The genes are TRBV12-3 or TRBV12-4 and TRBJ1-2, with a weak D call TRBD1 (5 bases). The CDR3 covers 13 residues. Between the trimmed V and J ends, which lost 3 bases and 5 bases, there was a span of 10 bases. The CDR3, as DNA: TGTGCCAGCAGTTTGGGGACTCCATATGGCTACACCTTC. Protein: CASSLGTPYGYTF.

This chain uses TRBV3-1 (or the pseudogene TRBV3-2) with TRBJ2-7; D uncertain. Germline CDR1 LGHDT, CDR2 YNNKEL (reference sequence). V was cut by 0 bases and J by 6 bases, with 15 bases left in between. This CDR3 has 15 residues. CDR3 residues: CASSQDLASPREQYF. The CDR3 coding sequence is TGTGCCAGCAGCCAAGATCTGGCTTCACCCCGCGAGCAGTACTTC.

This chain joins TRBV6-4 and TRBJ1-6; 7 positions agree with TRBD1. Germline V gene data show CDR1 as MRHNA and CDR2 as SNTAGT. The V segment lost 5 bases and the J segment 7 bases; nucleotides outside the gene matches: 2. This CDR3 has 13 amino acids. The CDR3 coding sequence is TGTGCCAGCAGTTGGGACAGCAATTCACCCCTCCACTTT. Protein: CASSWDSNSPLHF.

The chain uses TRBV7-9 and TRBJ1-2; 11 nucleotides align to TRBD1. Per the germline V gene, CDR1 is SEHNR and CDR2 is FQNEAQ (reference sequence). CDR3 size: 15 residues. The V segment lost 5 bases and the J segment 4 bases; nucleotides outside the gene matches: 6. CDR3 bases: TGTGCCAGCAGCCATCGGGACAGGGGGTCCTATGGCTACACCTTC. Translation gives CASSHRDRGSYGYTF. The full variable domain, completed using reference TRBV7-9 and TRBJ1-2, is DTGVSQNPRHKITKRGQNVTFRCDPISEHNRLYWYRQTLGQGPEFLTYFQNEAQLEKSRLLSDRFSAERPKGSFSTLEIQRTEQGDSAMYLCASSHRDRGSYGYTFGSGTRLTVV.

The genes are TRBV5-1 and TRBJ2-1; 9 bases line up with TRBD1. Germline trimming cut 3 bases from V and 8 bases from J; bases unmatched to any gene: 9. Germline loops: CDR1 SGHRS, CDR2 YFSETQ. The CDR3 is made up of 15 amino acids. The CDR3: CASSSGTGYFDEQFF. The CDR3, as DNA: TGCGCCAGCAGCTCCGGGACAGGGTATTTTGATGAGCAGTTCTTC.

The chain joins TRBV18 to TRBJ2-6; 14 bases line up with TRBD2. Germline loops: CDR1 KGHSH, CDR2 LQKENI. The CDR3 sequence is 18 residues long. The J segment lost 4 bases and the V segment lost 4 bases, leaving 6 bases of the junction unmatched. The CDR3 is CASSLGLAGVLGANVLTF. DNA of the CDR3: TGTGCCAGCTCACTGGGACTAGCGGGAGTCTTGGGGGCCAACGTCCTGACTTTC.

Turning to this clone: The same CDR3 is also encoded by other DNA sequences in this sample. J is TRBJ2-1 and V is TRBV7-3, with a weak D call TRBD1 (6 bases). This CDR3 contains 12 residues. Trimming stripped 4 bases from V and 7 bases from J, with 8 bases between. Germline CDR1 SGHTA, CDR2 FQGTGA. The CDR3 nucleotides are TGTGCCAGCAGCTCACAGGGAAATGAGCAGTTCTTC. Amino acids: CASSSQGNEQFF. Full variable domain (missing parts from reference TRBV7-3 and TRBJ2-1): GAGVSQTPSNKVTEKGKYVELRCDPISGHTALYWYRQSLGQGPEFLIYFQGTGAADDSGLPNDRFFAVRPEGSVSTLKIQRTERGDSAVYLCASSSQGNEQFFGPGTRLTVL.

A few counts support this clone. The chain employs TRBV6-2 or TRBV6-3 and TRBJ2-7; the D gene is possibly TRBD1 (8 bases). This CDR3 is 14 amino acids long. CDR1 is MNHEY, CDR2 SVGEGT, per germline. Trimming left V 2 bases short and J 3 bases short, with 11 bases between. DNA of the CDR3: TGTGCCAGCAGTTACCACAGGGGGGGCTACGAGCAGTACTTC. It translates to CASSYHRGGYEQYF.

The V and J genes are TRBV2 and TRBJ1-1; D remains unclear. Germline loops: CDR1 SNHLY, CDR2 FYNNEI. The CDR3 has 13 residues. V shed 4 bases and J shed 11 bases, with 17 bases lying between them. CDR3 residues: CASSGKTKSMAFF. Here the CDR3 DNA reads TGTGCCAGCAGTGGAAAGACAAAGTCGATGGCTTTCTTT.

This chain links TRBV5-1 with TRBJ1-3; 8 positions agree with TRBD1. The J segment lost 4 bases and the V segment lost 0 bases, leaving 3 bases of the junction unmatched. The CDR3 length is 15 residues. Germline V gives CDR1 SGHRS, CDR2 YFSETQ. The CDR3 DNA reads TGCGCCAGCAGCTTGGCAGGGGGCGAAGGAAACACCATATATTTT. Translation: CASSLAGGEGNTIYF.

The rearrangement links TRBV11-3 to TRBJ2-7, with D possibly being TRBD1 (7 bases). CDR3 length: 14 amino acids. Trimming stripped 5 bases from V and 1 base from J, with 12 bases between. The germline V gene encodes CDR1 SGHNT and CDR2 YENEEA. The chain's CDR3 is CASSRGDSSYEQYF. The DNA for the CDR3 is TGTGCCAGCAGCCGCGGGGACAGTTCCTACGAGCAGTACTTC.

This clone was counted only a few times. DNA of the CDR3: TGTGCCAGTAGTATTTCGGAGGGGAGCGGCAATCAGCCCCAGCATTTT. It specifies CASSISEGSGNQPQHF. V usage is TRBV19 and J usage is TRBJ1-5; perhaps TRBD1 as D (5 bases). V was cut by 3 bases and J by 2 bases, with 14 bases left in between. The germline CDR1 and CDR2 sequences are LNHDA and SQIVND (reference sequence). The CDR3 contains 16 residues.

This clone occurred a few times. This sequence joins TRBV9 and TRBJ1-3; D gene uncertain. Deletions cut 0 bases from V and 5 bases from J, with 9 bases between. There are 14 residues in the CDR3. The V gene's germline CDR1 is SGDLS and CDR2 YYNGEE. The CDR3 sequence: CASSVGDNRNTIYF. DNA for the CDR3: TGTGCCAGCAGCGTAGGAGACAACCGAAACACCATATATTTT. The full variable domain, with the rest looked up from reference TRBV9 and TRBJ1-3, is DSGVTQTPKHLITATGQRVTLRCSPRSGDLSVYWYQQSLDQGLQFLIQYYNGEERAKGNILERFSAQQFPDLHSELNLSSLELGDSALYFCASSVGDNRNTIYFGEGSWLTVV.

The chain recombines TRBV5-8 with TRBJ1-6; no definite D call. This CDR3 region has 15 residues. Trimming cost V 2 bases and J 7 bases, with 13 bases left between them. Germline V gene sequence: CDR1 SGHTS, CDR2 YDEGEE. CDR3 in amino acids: CASSLRPGVNSPLHF. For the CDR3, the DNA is TGTGCCAGCAGCTTACGCCCCGGGGTAAATTCACCCCTCCACTTT. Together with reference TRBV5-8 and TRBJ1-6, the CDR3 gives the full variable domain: EAGVTQSPTHLIKTRGQQATLRCSPISGHTSVYWYQQALGLGLQFLLWYDEGEERNRGNFPPRFSGRQFPNYSSELNVNALELEDSALYLCASSLRPGVNSPLHFGNGTRLTVT.